A selection of T cell receptor beta chains follows, all from one sample in a study of control samples from healthy donors and cancer patients. Clones were sequenced by immunoSEQ multiplex PCR, and TCRdb holds only the in-frame ones, with some missing. The sample includes around 120,000 clones, around 87% of them seen just once. The source material was blood. These receptors originate from a man aged 55 to 70 in good health. Both conserved end residues are part of each CDR3. The D gene is left open where the match is weak. Size tells how often a clone was seen (once, few, many) or the class of an expanded clone, and some rows leave it out.

j_call,clone_size,v_call,d_call,cdr3_nt,cdr3_aa
TRBJ1-3,-,TRBV19,-,TGTGCCAGTAGTTCAAGAGACATCTCTGGAAACACCATATATTTT,CASSSRDISGNTIYF
TRBJ2-3,-,TRBV3-1/TRBV3-2,-,TGTGCCAGCAGCCAAGGTCTAGGGGATACGCAGTATTTT,CASSQGLGDTQYF
TRBJ2-3,-,TRBV18,-,TGTGCCAGCTCACCCCAGGACACAGATACGCAGTATTTT,CASSPQDTDTQYF
TRBJ2-3,-,TRBV7-2,-,TGTGCCAGCACCCGATCAATCACAGATACGCAGTATTTT,CASTRSITDTQYF
TRBJ2-7,-,TRBV27,-,TGTGCCAGCACTCCGGGGGGGACAGAGATCTACGAGCAGTACTTC,CASTPGGTEIYEQYF
TRBJ2-2,once,TRBV9,TRBD2,TGTGCCAGCAGCTCGGTGGGCGGGGGGGCCGTGAGGACCGGGGAGCTGTTTTTT,CASSSVGGGAVRTGELFF
TRBJ1-2,-,TRBV28,-,TGTGCCGGAGGGGCCCAGCCCTATGGCTACACCTTC,CAGGAQPYGYTF
TRBJ2-2,once,TRBV9,-,TGTGCCAGCAGCCCCGGATTGGAGACCGGGGAGCTGTTTTTT,CASSPGLETGELFF
TRBJ1-2,-,TRBV30,-,TGTGCCTGGACGGGACGGAGCTTCTATGGCTACACCTTC,CAWTGRSFYGYTF
TRBJ1-2,-,TRBV5-1,TRBD1,TGCGCCAGCAGCGGTGCCGGGACAGGGAACTATGGCTACACCTTC,CASSGAGTGNYGYTF
TRBJ2-7,-,TRBV10-3,TRBD1,TGTGCCATCAGCCACGGACAGGGCAACTACGAGCAGTACTTC,CAISHGQGNYEQYF
TRBJ1-1,-,TRBV5-1,-,TGCGCCAGCAGCTTCACAGGGTTCGGGGGCACTGAAGCTTTCTTT,CASSFTGFGGTEAFF
TRBJ2-2,-,TRBV15,-,TGTGCCACCAGCAGAGGGGGGGAACTCGGGGAGCTGTTTTTT,CATSRGGELGELFF
TRBJ2-1,-,TRBV9,-,TGTGCCAGCAGCGTAGGAACTTACGCTTTAAATGAGCAGTTCTTC,CASSVGTYALNEQFF
TRBJ2-1,-,TRBV7-9,-,TGTGCCAGCAGCTTAGTGGAAAATGAGCAGTTCTTC,CASSLVENEQFF
TRBJ1-5,few,TRBV28,TRBD1,TGTGCCAGCAGTTTTCAGGGGGCGCAGAATCAGCCCCAGCATTTT,CASSFQGAQNQPQHF
TRBJ2-3,-,TRBV18,TRBD2,TGTGCCAGCTCACCAGGGGGGGTCCCCACAGATACGCAGTATTTT,CASSPGGVPTDTQYF
TRBJ1-2,-,TRBV6-5,-,TGTGCCAGCAGTTACTCGAATAGCGGACAGTATGGCTACACCTTC,CASSYSNSGQYGYTF
TRBJ1-6,-,TRBV28,TRBD1,TGTGCCAGCAGTTTCAGACAGGGTAATTCACCCCTCCACTTT,CASSFRQGNSPLHF
TRBJ1-5,once,TRBV19,-,TGTGCCAGTACCCCGCAGGGTGGTCAGCCCCAGCATTTT,CASTPQGGQPQHF
TRBJ1-1,-,TRBV19,-,TGTGCCAGTAGTATTTGGGATCCTCAGAACACTGAAGCTTTCTTT,CASSIWDPQNTEAFF
TRBJ1-6,-,TRBV7-2,-,TGTGCCAGCAGCTTCGGATGGGACTATAATTCACCCCTCCACTTT,CASSFGWDYNSPLHF
TRBJ1-1,-,TRBV10-3,-,TGTGCCGCCCAGGCAAGTGGGGTGAACACTGAAGCTTTCTTT,CAAQASGVNTEAFF
TRBJ1-6,-,TRBV6-5,-,TGTGCCAGCAGCGCAGGGGTCGGGAATTCACCCCTCCACTTT,CASSAGVGNSPLHF
TRBJ1-5,-,TRBV28,-,TGTGCCAGCAGTCTCCCAGATCTGGGGTCCTTTAGCAATCAGCCCCAGCATTTT,CASSLPDLGSFSNQPQHF
TRBJ2-5,-,TRBV7-9,TRBD2,TGTGCCAGCAGCTCGGGACTAGCGGGGGGTGGGCAAGAGACCCAGTACTTC,CASSSGLAGGGQETQYF
TRBJ2-3,-,TRBV5-4,-,TGTGCCAGCAGCTTGGCCAGCAGTTCGCGCACAGATACGCAGTATTTT,CASSLASSSRTDTQYF
TRBJ1-2,-,TRBV19,-,TGTGCCAGTAGTATCCAGGACGGGCTCTATGGCTACACCTTC,CASSIQDGLYGYTF
TRBJ2-5,-,TRBV5-5,-,TGTGCCAGCCTACGCGAGGTGGCGTCGAAAGAGACCCAGTACTTC,CASLREVASKETQYF
TRBJ2-1,-,TRBV7-9,TRBD1,TGTGCCAGCAGACCGGGACAGTCGGGATACAATGAGCAGTTCTTC,CASRPGQSGYNEQFF
TRBJ2-7,-,TRBV5-6,-,TGTGCCAGCAGCTTGGGGCAGGGGGGTCCCTACGAGCAGTACTTC,CASSLGQGGPYEQYF
TRBJ2-3,-,TRBV10-3,-,TGTGCCATCAGTGGGGGGCGGGACACAGATACGCAGTATTTT,CAISGGRDTDTQYF
TRBJ1-4,-,TRBV18,TRBD1,TGTGCCAGCTCCCAGGACAGGGGGCTAGGAACTAATGAAAAACTGTTTTTT,CASSQDRGLGTNEKLFF